Below, one T cell receptor beta chain is given with its context. The sample is drawn from a study of blood T cell repertoires in COVID-19. Study information: Donors in the United States, Italy and Spain gave samples during acute or convalescent COVID-19.

Profiled with immunoSEQ multiplex PCR; TCRdb holds only in-frame clones, not every one. The top ten clones hold roughly 1.5% of a sample with 150,000 to 200,000 clones, roughly 87% of them seen once. V was cut by 4 bases and J by 7 bases, with 10 bases left in between. CDR1 and CDR2 (germline): SNHLY, FYNNEI. This CDR3 has 13 residues. The rearrangement uses TRBV2 and TRBJ2-2; D call uncertain. The source is a woman aged 45-65 years with acute or convalescent COVID-19. Sequencing was performed on peripheral blood. CDR3 loop: CASSGSPGGELFF. The CDR3 DNA reads as TGTGCCAGCAGTGGGAGTCCCGGCGGGGAGCTGTTTTTT.